Sequencing of this T cell receptor beta chain was carried out in a study of shared clonotypes between healthy human individuals. Study-wide findings and caveats: It was only blood that was sampled, and tissue repertoires likely differ. Around 5% of naive CD4 clonotypes were shared across several donors. For sorted subsets, rarefaction showed incomplete sequencing despite large depth.

In the naive CD8 group, cells lacked CD45RO and were positively selected for CCR7, so terminally differentiated effector memory CD45RA+ cells were left out. Adults of Caucasian background living in Nashville, Tennessee made up all donors. Of note for this clone: What it binds is not known.

Germline CDR1 SNHLY, CDR2 FYNNEI. The CDR3 extends over 16 amino acids. V lost 0 bases and J lost 7, with 15 bases in between. Generated by immunoSEQ multiplex PCR, the TCRdb table keeps only in-frame clones and is missing some. The sample carries 2 million to 2.5 million clones, roughly 91% recorded once. The receptor comes from a man aged 18 to 35 in good health. Some clones in this sample may be carry-over from other donors' samples. Specimen: naive CD8+ T cells from PBMCs. V is TRBV2 and J is TRBJ2-2, with a weak D call TRBD2 (5 bases). For the CDR3, the DNA is TGTGCCAGCAGTGAAGCGCTTGTGGGAGTTCGCGGGGAGCTGTTTTTT. Its protein is CASSEALVGVRGELFF.